This entry describes one TCR beta chain. Its cognate antigen is unknown. Other nucleotide sequences in the sample specify the same CDR3. Donors likely had unrecorded immune exposures despite being nominally healthy when sampled. This sample is drawn from a study of cytomegalovirus exposure and HLA in healthy donors. Study results and caveats: A list of 164 TCR beta chains associated with cytomegalovirus was given. Further analysis was carried out later, and it showed several of the most significant clusters appearing linked to common viral pathogens.

The PCR was carried out with 60 Vbeta primers and 13 Jbeta primers. Original data processing: In a later analysis, the count reached some 88 million unique TCR beta chains, with roughly 11 million shared. The repertoire was sequenced with immunoSEQ multiplex PCR; TCRdb's copy has only in-frame clones and lacks some. The V and J calls and clone size were taken over from that table, and D and trimming were inferred from the DNA. In all, the sample yields about 200,000 clones. The clonotype was recovered from a boy aged 5-17 years in good health and CMV-seronegative. Sequences were obtained from PBMCs.

The CDR3 loop is CASSPDRGRNTEAFF. The DNA of the CDR3 is TGTGCCAGCAGTCCGGACAGGGGAAGGAACACTGAAGCTTTCTTT. The J gene is TRBJ1-1, the V gene TRBV6-5, with 9 positions matching TRBD1. V shed 5 bases, J shed 1 base, and the junction held 5 bases outside the gene matches. Germline loops: CDR1 MNHEY, CDR2 SVGAGI. This CDR3 region has 15 residues.